This T cell receptor beta chain was identified in a study of Ad26.COV2.S vaccination and SARS-CoV-2 variants. Findings and limits, study-wide: Reported post-vaccination CD8+ and CD4+ T cell responses to spike showed substantial breadth. The study found higher spike-specific TCR breadth in vaccine than placebo recipients.

To note about this clone: Its antigen is as yet unknown.

CDR1 is LNHDA, CDR2 SQIVND, per germline (reference sequence). The CDR3 sequence is 16 residues long. Trimming removed 0 bases from V and 4 bases from J; junction bases left unmatched: 4. Described treatment: roughly 20 received Ad26.COV2.S at low or high dose, single or two shots; five or six received placebo; per-sample allocation not given. Day 63 after the first vaccine or placebo injection was the time point for sampling. Only in-frame clones appear in the TCRdb table, and some are missing; sequencing was by immunoSEQ multiplex PCR. The repertoire consists of around 500,000 clones, with roughly 87% occurring once and the leading ten covering more than 1.5%.

The sequencing used peripheral blood, collected in a trial of Ad26.COV2.S vaccine versus placebo. The gene calls are TRBV19 and TRBJ2-1; TRBD2 matches 9 bases. This TCR was recovered from a person aged 18-65 years who received the Ad26.COV2.S COVID-19 vaccine or a placebo. The CDR3 nucleotides read TGTGCCAGTAGTATAGAAACAGCGGGAGGTTACAATGAGCAGTTCTTC. Translated: CASSIETAGGYNEQFF.